Sequencing of this T cell receptor beta chain was carried out in a study of identical twins. Study findings and constraints: Excess sharing between twins was weaker in beta out-of-frame sequences. Cord blood beta clonotypes present at high abundance carried fewer insertions; no such pattern appeared in memory repertoires.

Notes on this clonotype: Its antigen is still unknown.

This CDR3 region has 14 residues. Germline-derived CDR1 and CDR2 are SEHNR and FQNEAQ (reference sequence). J lost 4 bases, V lost 5 bases, and 5 bases had no gene match. Donors uniformly comprised healthy Caucasians. After template switching added a universal primer site, the resulting cDNA carried unique molecular identifiers. TCRdb used MiXCR to reprocess the 5' RACE reads, holding one entry per CDR3 protein. The repertoire holds 350,000 to 600,000 distinct CDR3 sequences, with over 12% as singletons. These data were also filed under a second study, of yellow fever vaccine responses in identical twins.

Material: CD4+ T cells sorted from blood. The genes are TRBV7-9 and TRBJ2-5, with TRBD1 identical over 9 bases. This receptor was obtained from a woman aged 18-30 years in good health. The CDR3 bases are TGTGCCAGCAGCAATGACAGGGGGGGAGAGACCCAGTACTTC. Translating gives CASSNDRGGETQYF.